The 21 T cell receptor beta chains below all came from one sample that was sequenced in a study of blood T cell repertoires in COVID-19. The table came from immunoSEQ multiplex PCR; TCRdb's copy has only in-frame clones and leaves some out. There are about 200,000 clones in the sample; approximately 82% occur only once, and approximately 13% lies in the top ten. The sequenced material came from peripheral blood. The receptor source for this set is a human donor in a cohort sampled during active COVID-19.

The chain recombines TRBV2 with TRBJ2-5; 10 nucleotides match TRBD2. In germline, CDR1 is SNHLY, CDR2 FYNNEI. The CDR3 is made up of 20 amino acids. The J segment lost 1 base and the V segment lost 7 bases, leaving 21 bases of the junction unmatched. The CDR3 nucleotides are TGTGCCAGCACCACACGTGGAGGGGCTAGCGGGAGAATCGTCCAAGAGACCCAGTACTTC. Protein sequence: CASTTRGGASGRIVQETQYF.

This chain connects TRBV18 to TRBJ2-7; D possibly corresponds to TRBD2 (5 bases). In germline, CDR1 is KGHSH, CDR2 LQKENI. CDR3 size: 13 residues. The germline V and J ends were trimmed by 3 bases and 4 bases, with 10 bases remaining between them. The CDR3 coding sequence is TGTGCCAGCTCACCGCGACGGGAATACGAGCAGTACTTC. Translated, it gives CASSPRREYEQYF. The whole variable domain, remainder taken from reference TRBV18 and TRBJ2-7, is NAGVMQNPRHLVRRRGQEARLRCSPMKGHSHVYWYRQLPEEGLKFMVYLQKENIIDESGMPKERFSAEFPKEGPSILRIQQVVRGDSAAYFCASSPRREYEQYFGPGTRLTVT.

Only a few counts were recorded for this clone. The chain joins TRBV27 to TRBJ1-1; 10 bases align to TRBD1. Trimming took 6 bases from V and 8 from J; bases not matched to a gene: 12. Germline CDR1 reads MNHEY; CDR2 reads SMNVEV (reference sequence). The CDR3 length is 15 residues. The CDR3 DNA sequence: TGTGCCAGCAGATCCCCGGGACAGGGGTTTCCAGAAGCTTTCTTT. Translation: CASRSPGQGFPEAFF.

CDR3 DNA sequence: TGTGCCAGCAGTAAGGACAGGGTGGTTGATACGCAGTATTTT. This encodes CASSKDRVVDTQYF. V is TRBV27 and J is TRBJ2-3, with TRBD1 matching 8 bases. The germline gives CDR1 MNHEY, CDR2 SMNVEV (reference sequence). This CDR3 is built from 14 residues. Losses at the gene ends were 5 bases for V and 6 bases for J; bases not matched to a gene: 7.

The rearrangement uses TRBV30 and TRBJ2-6, with TRBD2 matching over 7 bases. Looked up from germline, CDR1 is GTSNPN and CDR2 is SVGIG (reference sequence). CDR3 length: 15 residues. Trimming removed 7 bases from V and 1 base from J; junction bases left unmatched: 7. The CDR3 sequence: CASLGGRSGANVLTF. The CDR3 DNA reads as TGTGCCTCCCTCGGCGGGAGATCTGGGGCCAACGTCCTGACTTTC.

This clone showed up just once. This chain connects TRBV6-1 to TRBJ1-1; no clear D. V was pared by 2 bases and J by 0 bases, with 13 bases between. The CDR3 is made up of 16 amino acids. In germline, CDR1 is MNHNS, CDR2 SASEGT. Here the CDR3 reads CASSEPWWRVNTEAFF. In nucleotides, the CDR3 is TGTGCCAGCAGTGAACCCTGGTGGCGGGTGAACACTGAAGCTTTCTTT.

J is TRBJ2-1 and V is TRBV19; TRBD1 agrees at 9 bases. CDR1 is LNHDA and CDR2 is SQIVND in the germline V gene (reference sequence). Trimming took 6 bases from V and 7 from J; bases not matched to a gene: 7. This CDR3 spans 14 amino acids. The CDR3 reads CASRTGTGRNEQFF. In DNA form, the CDR3 reads TGTGCCAGTAGGACCGGGACAGGGAGAAATGAGCAGTTCTTC.

The rearrangement links TRBV19 to TRBJ1-5, with D possibly TRBD1 on 6 matching bases. The V end was cut by 4 bases, the J end by 0 bases, with 13 bases between. CDR3 length: 16 amino acids. The germline CDR1 and CDR2 sequences are LNHDA and SQIVND (reference sequence). CDR3 coding DNA: TGTGCCAGTAGTACCACCGGACAGTATAGCAATCAGCCCCAGCATTTT. Encoded protein: CASSTTGQYSNQPQHF.

CDR3 bases: TGTGCCAGCAGCCCCGACATGTGGTCGAATCAGCCCCAGCATTTT. Translation: CASSPDMWSNQPQHF. V and J are TRBV6-5 and TRBJ1-5; unclear D gene. Germline V gene sequence: CDR1 MNHEY, CDR2 SVGAGI. V lost 6 bases, J lost 4 bases, and 16 bases lay in between. CDR3 size: 15 residues.

In its sample, this clone was seen a few times. V and J are TRBV3-1 (or the pseudogene TRBV3-2) and TRBJ2-4; perhaps TRBD1 as D (6 bases). With 1 base removed from V and 3 bases from J, the gap between germline ends came to 13 bases. Germline lookup yields CDR1 LGHDT and CDR2 YNNKEL (reference sequence). The CDR3 runs 16 residues. CDR3 region: CASSQGDIQSKNIQYF. The CDR3 DNA reads TGTGCCAGCAGCCAAGGGGACATTCAAAGCAAAAACATTCAGTACTTC.

Written as DNA, the CDR3 is TGTGCCAGCAGCAAATGGGTTATAGCGGGAACGGGCACCGGGGAGCTGTTTTTT. Translated: CASSKWVIAGTGTGELFF. The rearrangement links TRBV21-1 to TRBJ2-2; the D call of TRBD2 is as the table states it, not checked on the DNA. TRBV21-1 is shown as a pseudogene. The CDR3 sequence is 18 residues long.

This chain links TRBV19 with TRBJ1-2; 7 bases are a match to TRBD1. CDR3 size: 14 residues. J was trimmed by 5 bases and V by 1 base; bases with no gene match: 4. The V gene's germline CDR1 is LNHDA and CDR2 SQIVND (reference sequence). CDR3 protein: CASSIAGQRYGYTF. DNA of the CDR3: TGTGCCAGTAGTATAGCGGGACAGCGATATGGCTACACCTTC.

CDR3 region: CASRHSGNANTGELFF. CDR3 in DNA: TGTGCCAGTAGACATAGCGGGAACGCGAACACCGGGGAGCTGTTTTTT. The J gene is TRBJ2-2, the V gene TRBV19; 8 bases align to TRBD2. Looked up from germline, CDR1 is LNHDA and CDR2 is SQIVND (reference sequence). The CDR3 contains 16 residues. V dropped 6 bases and J dropped 0; count of bases not matched to a gene: 6.

The chain recombines TRBV19 with TRBJ2-2; 9 bases are a match to TRBD1. The CDR3 is 14 residues long. Losses at the gene ends were 7 bases for V and 6 bases for J; bases not matched to a gene: 6. Germline-derived CDR1 and CDR2 are LNHDA and SQIVND (reference sequence). CDR3 DNA: TGTGCCAGTACCCCGAGACAGGGGGCCGGGGAGCTGTTTTTT. Protein product: CASTPRQGAGELFF.

V usage is TRBV7-2 and J usage is TRBJ2-1; 7 bases match TRBD2. The CDR3 is 17 amino acids. Per germline, CDR1 SGHTA and CDR2 FQGNSA. The ends lost 6 bases at V and 5 bases at J; junction bases unmatched: 16. The CDR3 nucleotides read TGTGCCAGCAGTCCAGGGACTAAATATACGGGGGACAATGAGCAGTTCTTC. Residues: CASSPGTKYTGDNEQFF.

The chain uses TRBV2 and TRBJ1-2; possible D gene TRBD1, 6 bases. This CDR3 has 12 residues. V was trimmed by 6 bases and J by 4 bases, leaving 9 bases between them. In germline, CDR1 is SNHLY, CDR2 FYNNEI. The CDR3 protein is CASRTGPYGYTF. The CDR3 DNA sequence: TGTGCCAGCAGGACAGGCCCCTATGGCTACACCTTC.

This chain joins TRBV18 and TRBJ1-1; perhaps TRBD1 as D (5 bases). Germline assignment: CDR1 KGHSH and CDR2 LQKENI. V lost 6 bases and J lost 8, with 19 bases in between. This CDR3 is 14 amino acids long. CDR3 in amino acids: CASSLLGQGTEAFF. The CDR3, as DNA: TGTGCCAGCTCTCTCCTCGGGCAGGGCACAGAAGCTTTCTTT.

The genes are TRBV24-1 and TRBJ2-7, with 7 positions matching TRBD1. With 4 bases clipped from V and 2 bases from J, the junction kept 7 bases outside the gene matches. The germline CDR1 and CDR2 sequences are KGHDR and SFDVKD. CDR3 length: 15 amino acids. DNA of the CDR3: TGTGCCACCAGTGACGACAGGGAGAGCCCCTACGAGCAGTACTTC. Protein product: CATSDDRESPYEQYF.

V gene TRBV28 combines with J gene TRBJ1-1; 8 nucleotides line up with TRBD1. This CDR3 comprises 13 residues. The J segment lost 4 bases and the V segment lost 6 bases, leaving 4 bases of the junction unmatched. Germline V gives CDR1 MDHEN, CDR2 SYDVKM. CDR3: CASSRTGGTEAFF. CDR3 sequence (DNA): TGTGCCAGCAGCAGAACAGGGGGCACTGAAGCTTTCTTT. Filled out from reference TRBV28 and TRBJ1-1, the complete variable domain reads DVKVTQSSRYLVKRTGEKVFLECVQDMDHENMFWYRQDPGLGLRLIYFSYDVKMKEKGDIPEGYSVSREKKERFSLILESASTNQTSMYLCASSRTGGTEAFFGQGTRLTVV.

The chain carries TRBV27 and TRBJ2-7; 14 nucleotides agree with TRBD2. The CDR3 is 16 residues long. Trimming took 5 bases from V and 2 from J; bases not matched to a gene: 5. The germline V gene encodes CDR1 MNHEY and CDR2 SMNVEV (reference sequence). The CDR3 loop reads CASSIGLAGGPYEQYF. In nucleotides, the CDR3 is TGTGCCAGCAGTATAGGACTAGCGGGAGGCCCCTACGAGCAGTACTTC.

The V gene is TRBV19, the J gene TRBJ2-1, with TRBD2 matching 12 bases. The germline gives CDR1 LNHDA, CDR2 SQIVND (reference sequence). J was trimmed by 10 bases and V by 3 bases; bases with no gene match: 7. The CDR3 runs 15 residues. The CDR3 here is CASSIKLAGGGEQFF. The CDR3 DNA follows: TGTGCCAGTAGTATTAAACTAGCGGGAGGTGGGGAGCAGTTCTTC.